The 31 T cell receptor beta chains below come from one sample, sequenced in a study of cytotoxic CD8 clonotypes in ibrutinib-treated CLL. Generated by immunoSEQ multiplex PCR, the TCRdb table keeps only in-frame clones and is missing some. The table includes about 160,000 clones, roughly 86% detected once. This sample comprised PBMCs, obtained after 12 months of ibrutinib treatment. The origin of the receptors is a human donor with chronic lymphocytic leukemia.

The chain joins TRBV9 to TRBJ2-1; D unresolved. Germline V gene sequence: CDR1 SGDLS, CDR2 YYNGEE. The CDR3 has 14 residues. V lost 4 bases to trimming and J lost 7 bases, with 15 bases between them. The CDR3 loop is CASSPAPSANEQFF. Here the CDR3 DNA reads TGTGCCAGCAGCCCAGCCCCCTCAGCGAATGAGCAGTTCTTC. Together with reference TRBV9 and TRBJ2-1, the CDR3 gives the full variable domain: DSGVTQTPKHLITATGQRVTLRCSPRSGDLSVYWYQQSLDQGLQFLIQYYNGEERAKGNILERFSAQQFPDLHSELNLSSLELGDSALYFCASSPAPSANEQFFGPGTRLTVL.

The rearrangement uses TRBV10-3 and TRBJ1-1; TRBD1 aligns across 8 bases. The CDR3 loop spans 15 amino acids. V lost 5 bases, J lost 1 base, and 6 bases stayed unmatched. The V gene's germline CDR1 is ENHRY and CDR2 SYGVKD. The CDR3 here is CAISYTGGANTEAFF. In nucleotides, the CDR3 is TGTGCCATCAGTTACACAGGGGGGGCGAACACTGAAGCTTTCTTT.

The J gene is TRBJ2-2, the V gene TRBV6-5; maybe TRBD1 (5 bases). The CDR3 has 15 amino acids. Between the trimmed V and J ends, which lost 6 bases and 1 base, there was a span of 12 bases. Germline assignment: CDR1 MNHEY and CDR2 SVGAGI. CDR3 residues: CASRTTVKNTGELFF. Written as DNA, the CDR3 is TGTGCCAGCAGAACGACAGTAAAGAACACCGGGGAGCTGTTTTTT.

The CDR3 nucleotides are TGTGCCAGCAGCTTATCACTAGCGGCAGCGTATGAGCAGTTCTTC. Amino acids: CASSLSLAAAYEQFF. The V and J genes are TRBV7-9 and TRBJ2-1, with TRBD2 matching over 8 bases. Germline V gives CDR1 SEHNR, CDR2 FQNEAQ (reference sequence). The junction had 8 bases not matched to a gene; V was cut back by 2 bases and J by 8 bases. This CDR3 comprises 15 residues.

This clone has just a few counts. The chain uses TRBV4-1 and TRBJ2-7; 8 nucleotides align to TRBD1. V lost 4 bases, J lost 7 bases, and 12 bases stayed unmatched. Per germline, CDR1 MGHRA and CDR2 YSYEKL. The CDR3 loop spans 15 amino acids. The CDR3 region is CASSPRWTGPGEQYF. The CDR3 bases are TGCGCCAGCAGCCCCCGATGGACAGGGCCAGGAGAGCAGTACTTC.

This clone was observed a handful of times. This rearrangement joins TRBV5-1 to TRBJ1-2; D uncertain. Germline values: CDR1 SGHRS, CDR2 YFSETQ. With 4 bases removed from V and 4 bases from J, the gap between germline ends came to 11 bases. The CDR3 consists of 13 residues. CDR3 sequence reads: CASSPGWAYGYTF. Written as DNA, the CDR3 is TGCGCCAGCAGCCCCGGGTGGGCCTATGGCTACACCTTC.

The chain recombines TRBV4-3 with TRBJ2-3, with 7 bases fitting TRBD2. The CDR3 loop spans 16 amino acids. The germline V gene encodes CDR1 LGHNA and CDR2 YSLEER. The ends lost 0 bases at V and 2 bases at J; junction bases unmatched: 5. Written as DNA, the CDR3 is TGCGCCAGCAGCCAAGATCGGGGGGTATACACAGATACGCAGTATTTT. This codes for CASSQDRGVYTDTQYF.

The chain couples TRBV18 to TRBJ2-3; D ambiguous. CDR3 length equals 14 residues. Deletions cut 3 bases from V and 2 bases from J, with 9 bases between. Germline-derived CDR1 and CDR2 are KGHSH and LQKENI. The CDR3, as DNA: TGTGCCAGCTCACCTCCAGCGCTCACAGATACGCAGTATTTT. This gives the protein CASSPPALTDTQYF.

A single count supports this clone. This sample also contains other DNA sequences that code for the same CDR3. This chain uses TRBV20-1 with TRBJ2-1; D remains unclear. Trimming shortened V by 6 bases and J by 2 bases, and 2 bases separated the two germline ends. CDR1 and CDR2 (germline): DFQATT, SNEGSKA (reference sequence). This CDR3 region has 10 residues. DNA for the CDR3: TGCAGTGCGGCCTACAATGAGCAGTTCTTC. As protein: CSAAYNEQFF.

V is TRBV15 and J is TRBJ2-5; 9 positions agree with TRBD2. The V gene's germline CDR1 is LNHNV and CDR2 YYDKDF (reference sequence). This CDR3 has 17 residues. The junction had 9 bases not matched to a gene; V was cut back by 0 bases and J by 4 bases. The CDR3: CATSRDRGGGAGETQYF. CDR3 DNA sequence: TGTGCCACCAGCAGAGATAGAGGCGGGGGGGCCGGAGAGACCCAGTACTTC.

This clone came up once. For the CDR3, the DNA is TGTGCCAGCAGCTATCAGGCCCCATTGAACACTGAAGCTTTCTTT. It codes for CASSYQAPLNTEAFF. The chain carries TRBV7-8 and TRBJ1-1; D is unresolved. Trimming shortened V by 4 bases and J by 0 bases, and 12 bases separated the two germline ends. Germline V gives CDR1 SGHVS, CDR2 FQNEAQ. There are 15 residues in the CDR3. The full variable domain, completed using reference TRBV7-8 and TRBJ1-1, is GAGVSQSPRYKVAKRGQDVALRCDPISGHVSLFWYQQALGQGPEFLTYFQNEAQLDKSGLPSDRFFAERPEGSVSTLKIQRTQQEDSAVYLCASSYQAPLNTEAFFGQGTRLTVV.

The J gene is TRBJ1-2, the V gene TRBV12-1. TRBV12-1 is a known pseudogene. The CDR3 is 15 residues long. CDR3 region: CASSSQPGTRNGYTF. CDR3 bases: TGTGCCAGCAGCTCCCAACCGGGAACAAGGAATGGCTACACCTTC.

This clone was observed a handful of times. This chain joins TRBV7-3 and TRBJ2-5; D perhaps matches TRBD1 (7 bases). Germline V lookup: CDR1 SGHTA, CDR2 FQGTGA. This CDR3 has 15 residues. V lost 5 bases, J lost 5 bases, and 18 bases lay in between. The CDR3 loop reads CASSPSGGRGETQYF. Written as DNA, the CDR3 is TGTGCCAGCAGCCCCTCAGGGGGGCGCGGGGAGACCCAGTACTTC.

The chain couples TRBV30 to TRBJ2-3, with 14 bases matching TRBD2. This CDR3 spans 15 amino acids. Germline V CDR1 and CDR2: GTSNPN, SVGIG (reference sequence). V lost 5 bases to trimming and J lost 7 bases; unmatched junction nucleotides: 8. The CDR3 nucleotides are TGTGCCTGGGCGACTAGCGGGGGGGGAATGAATACGCAGTATTTT. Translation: CAWATSGGGMNTQYF.

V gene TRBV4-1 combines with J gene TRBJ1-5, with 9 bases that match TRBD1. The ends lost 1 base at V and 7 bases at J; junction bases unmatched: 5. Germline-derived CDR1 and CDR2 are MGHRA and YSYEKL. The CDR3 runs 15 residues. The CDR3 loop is CASSQGDRERQPQHF. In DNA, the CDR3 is TGCGCCAGCAGCCAAGGGGACAGGGAACGCCAGCCCCAGCATTTT.

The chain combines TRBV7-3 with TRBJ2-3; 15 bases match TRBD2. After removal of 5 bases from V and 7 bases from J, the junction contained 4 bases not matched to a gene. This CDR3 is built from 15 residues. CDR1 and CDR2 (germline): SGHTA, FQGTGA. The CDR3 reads CASSPGLAGGNTQYF. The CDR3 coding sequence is TGTGCCAGCAGCCCGGGACTAGCGGGGGGAAATACGCAGTATTTT. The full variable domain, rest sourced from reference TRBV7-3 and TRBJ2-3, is GAGVSQTPSNKVTEKGKYVELRCDPISGHTALYWYRQSLGQGPEFLIYFQGTGAADDSGLPNDRFFAVRPEGSVSTLKIQRTERGDSAVYLCASSPGLAGGNTQYFGPGTRLTVL.

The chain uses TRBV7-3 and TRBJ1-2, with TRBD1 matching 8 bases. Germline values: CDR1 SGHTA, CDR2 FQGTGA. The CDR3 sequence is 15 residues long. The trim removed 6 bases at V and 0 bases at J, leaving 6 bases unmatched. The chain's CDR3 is CASRGGTGSNYGYTF. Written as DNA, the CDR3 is TGTGCCAGCAGGGGCGGGACAGGTTCTAACTATGGCTACACCTTC.

CDR3 bases: TGTGCCTGGAGCGCCGCGGTTCCGAGCACAGATACGCAGTATTTT. It specifies CAWSAAVPSTDTQYF. This chain uses TRBV30 with TRBJ2-3; D gene uncertain. The germline V gene encodes CDR1 GTSNPN and CDR2 SVGIG (reference sequence). The CDR3 contains 15 residues. Between the trimmed V and J ends, which lost 3 bases and 0 bases, there was a span of 13 bases.

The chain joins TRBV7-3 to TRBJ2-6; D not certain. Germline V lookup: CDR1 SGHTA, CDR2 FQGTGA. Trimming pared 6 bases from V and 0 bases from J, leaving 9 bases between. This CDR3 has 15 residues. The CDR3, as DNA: TGTGCCAGCAGTCAAGCTTTCTCTGGGGCCAACGTCCTGACTTTC. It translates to CASSQAFSGANVLTF.

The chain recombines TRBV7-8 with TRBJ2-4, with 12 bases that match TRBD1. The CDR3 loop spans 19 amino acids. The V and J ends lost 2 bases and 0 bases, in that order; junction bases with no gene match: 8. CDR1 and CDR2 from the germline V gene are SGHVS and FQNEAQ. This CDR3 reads CASSLSGQGAILAKNIQYF. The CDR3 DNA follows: TGTGCCAGCAGCTTATCGGGACAGGGGGCGATTTTAGCCAAAAACATTCAGTACTTC.

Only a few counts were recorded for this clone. CDR3 in DNA: TGTGCCATCAGTGAGTCGGAGGGGGGAGGCTACACCTTC. It translates to CAISESEGGGYTF. The chain is built from TRBV10-3 and TRBJ1-2; D possibly corresponds to TRBD1 (6 bases). CDR1 is ENHRY, CDR2 SYGVKD, per germline. Trimming took off 0 bases at V and 8 bases at J, with 10 bases between the two ends. This CDR3 has 13 residues.

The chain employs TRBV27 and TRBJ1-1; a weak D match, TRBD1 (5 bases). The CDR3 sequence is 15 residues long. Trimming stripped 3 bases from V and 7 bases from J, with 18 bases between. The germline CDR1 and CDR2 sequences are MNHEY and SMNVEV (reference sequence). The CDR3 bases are TGTGCCAGCAGTTTCGGGGGGGTCCTAGCTCGTGAAGCTTTCTTT. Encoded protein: CASSFGGVLAREAFF.

CDR3: CASSDGTGGSSTNEKLFF. The CDR3 DNA reads as TGTGCCAGCAGTGATGGGACAGGGGGCTCATCTACTAATGAAAAACTGTTTTTT. The chain couples TRBV2 to TRBJ1-4, with 12 nucleotides matching TRBD1. This CDR3 region has 18 residues. Germline trimming cut 3 bases from V and 2 bases from J; bases unmatched to any gene: 7. Germline V lookup: CDR1 SNHLY, CDR2 FYNNEI.

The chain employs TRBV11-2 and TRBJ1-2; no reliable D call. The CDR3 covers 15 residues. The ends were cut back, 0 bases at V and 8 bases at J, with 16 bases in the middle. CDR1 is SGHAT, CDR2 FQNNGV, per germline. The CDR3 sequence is CASSLDVRPAGGYTF. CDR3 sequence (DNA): TGTGCCAGCAGCTTAGATGTTCGGCCAGCGGGAGGCTACACCTTC.

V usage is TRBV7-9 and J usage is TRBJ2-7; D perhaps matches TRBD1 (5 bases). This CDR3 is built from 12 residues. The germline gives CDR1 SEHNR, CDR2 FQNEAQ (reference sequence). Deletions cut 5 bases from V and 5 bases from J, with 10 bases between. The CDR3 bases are TGTGCCAGCAGCGACAGAATCCACGAGCAGTACTTC. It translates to CASSDRIHEQYF.

The DNA of the CDR3 is TGTGCCAGCAGCCCGTCGACTAGGTCTAGGTACAATGAGCAGTTCTTC. Encoded protein: CASSPSTRSRYNEQFF. V is TRBV7-2 and J is TRBJ2-1, with a weak D call TRBD2 (6 bases). CDR3 size: 16 residues. CDR1 is SGHTA and CDR2 is FQGNSA in the germline V gene. Trimming shortened V by 5 bases and J by 4 bases, and 18 bases separated the two germline ends. Drawing the rest from reference TRBV7-2 and TRBJ2-1, the complete variable domain is GAGVSQSPSNKVTEKGKDVELRCDPISGHTALYWYRQSLGQGLEFLIYFQGNSAPDKSGLPSDRFSAERTGGSVSTLTIQRTQQEDSAVYLCASSPSTRSRYNEQFFGPGTRLTVL.

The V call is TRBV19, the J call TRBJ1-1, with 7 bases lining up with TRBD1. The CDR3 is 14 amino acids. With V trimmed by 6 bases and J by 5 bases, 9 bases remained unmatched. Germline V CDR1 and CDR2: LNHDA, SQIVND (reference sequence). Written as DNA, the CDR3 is TGTGCCAGTAGCACGACAGGGACTGGTACTGAAGCTTTCTTT. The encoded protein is CASSTTGTGTEAFF. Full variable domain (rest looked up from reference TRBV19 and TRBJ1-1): DGGITQSPKYLFRKEGQNVTLSCEQNLNHDAMYWYRQDPGQGLRLIYYSQIVNDFQKGDIAEGYSVSREKKESFPLTVTSAQKNPTAFYLCASSTTGTGTEAFFGQGTRLTVV.

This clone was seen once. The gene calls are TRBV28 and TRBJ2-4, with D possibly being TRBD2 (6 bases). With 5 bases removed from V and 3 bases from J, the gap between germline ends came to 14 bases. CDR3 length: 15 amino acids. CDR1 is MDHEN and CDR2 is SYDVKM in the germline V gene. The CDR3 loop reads CASSASGSNKNIQYF. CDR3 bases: TGTGCCAGCAGTGCCTCCGGGAGTAACAAAAACATTCAGTACTTC. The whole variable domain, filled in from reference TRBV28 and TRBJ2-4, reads DVKVTQSSRYLVKRTGEKVFLECVQDMDHENMFWYRQDPGLGLRLIYFSYDVKMKEKGDIPEGYSVSREKKERFSLILESASTNQTSMYLCASSASGSNKNIQYFGAGTRLSVL.

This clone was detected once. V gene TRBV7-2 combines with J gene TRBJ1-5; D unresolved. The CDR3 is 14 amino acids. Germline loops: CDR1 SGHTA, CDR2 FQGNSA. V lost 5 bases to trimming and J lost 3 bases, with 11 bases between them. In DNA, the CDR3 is TGTGCCAGCAGCCAATCCCAGGTCAATCAGCCCCAGCATTTT. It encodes CASSQSQVNQPQHF.

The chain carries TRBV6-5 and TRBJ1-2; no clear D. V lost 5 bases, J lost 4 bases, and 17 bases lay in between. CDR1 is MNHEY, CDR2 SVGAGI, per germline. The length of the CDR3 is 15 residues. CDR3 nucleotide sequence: TGTGCCAGCAGTCCCCAGGCGGGTACCGCCTATGGCTACACCTTC. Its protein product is CASSPQAGTAYGYTF.

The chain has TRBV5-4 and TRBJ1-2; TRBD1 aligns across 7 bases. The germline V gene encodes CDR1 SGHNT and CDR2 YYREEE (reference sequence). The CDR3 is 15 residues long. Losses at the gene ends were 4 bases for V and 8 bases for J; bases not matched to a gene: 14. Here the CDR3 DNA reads TGTGCCAGCAGCCGCGGCGGACAGGCCGCGCGGGGCTACACCTTC. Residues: CASSRGGQAARGYTF.